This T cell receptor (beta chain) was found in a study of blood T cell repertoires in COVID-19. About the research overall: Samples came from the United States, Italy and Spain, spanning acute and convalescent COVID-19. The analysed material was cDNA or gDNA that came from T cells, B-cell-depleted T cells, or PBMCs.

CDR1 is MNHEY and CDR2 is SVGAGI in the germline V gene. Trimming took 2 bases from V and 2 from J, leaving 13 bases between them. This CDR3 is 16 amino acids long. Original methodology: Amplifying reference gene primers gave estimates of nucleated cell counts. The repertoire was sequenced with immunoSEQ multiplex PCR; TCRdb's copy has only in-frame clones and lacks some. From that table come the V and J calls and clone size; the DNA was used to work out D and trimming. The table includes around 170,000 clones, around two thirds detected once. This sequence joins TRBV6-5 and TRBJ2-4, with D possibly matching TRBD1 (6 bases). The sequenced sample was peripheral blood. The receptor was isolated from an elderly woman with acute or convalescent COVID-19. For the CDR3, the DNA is TGTGCCAGCAGTTACCGTACCGGACAGTCCAAAAACATTCAGTACTTC. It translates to CASSYRTGQSKNIQYF.